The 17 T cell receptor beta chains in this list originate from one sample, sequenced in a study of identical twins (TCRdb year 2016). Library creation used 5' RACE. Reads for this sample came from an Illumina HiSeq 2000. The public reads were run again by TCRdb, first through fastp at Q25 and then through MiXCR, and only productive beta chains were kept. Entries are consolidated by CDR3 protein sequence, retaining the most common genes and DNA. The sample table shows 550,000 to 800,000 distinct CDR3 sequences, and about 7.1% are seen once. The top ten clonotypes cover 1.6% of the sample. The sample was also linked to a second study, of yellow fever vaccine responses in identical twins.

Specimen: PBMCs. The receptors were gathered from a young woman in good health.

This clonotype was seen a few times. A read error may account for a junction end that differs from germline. This CDR3 is CASSELGGNAGELFF. CDR3 DNA: TGTGCCAGCAGTGAACTTGGAGGGAACGCCGGGGAGCTGTTTTTT. The genes are TRBV6-1 and TRBJ2-2; a possible D gene is TRBD2 (6 bases). The CDR3 extends over 15 amino acids. Germline CDR1 MNHNS, CDR2 SASEGT.

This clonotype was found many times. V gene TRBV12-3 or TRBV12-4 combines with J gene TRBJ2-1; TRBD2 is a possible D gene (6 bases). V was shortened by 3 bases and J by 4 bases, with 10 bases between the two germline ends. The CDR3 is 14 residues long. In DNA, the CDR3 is TGTGCCAGCAGTTTTGGGGGGACTTACAATGAGCAGTTCTTC. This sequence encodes CASSFGGTYNEQFF.

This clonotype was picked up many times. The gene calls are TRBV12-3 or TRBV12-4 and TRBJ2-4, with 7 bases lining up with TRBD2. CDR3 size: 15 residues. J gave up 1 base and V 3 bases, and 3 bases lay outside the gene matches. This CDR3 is CASSFGLVAKNIQYF. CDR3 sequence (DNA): TGTGCCAGCAGTTTTGGACTAGTGGCCAAAAACATTCAGTACTTC.

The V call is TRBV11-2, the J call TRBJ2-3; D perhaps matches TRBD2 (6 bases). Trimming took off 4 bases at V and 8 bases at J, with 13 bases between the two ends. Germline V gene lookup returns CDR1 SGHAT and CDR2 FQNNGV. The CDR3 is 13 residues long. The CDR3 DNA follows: TGTGCCAGCAGCTATGGGCCGGGGGTTACGCAGTATTTT. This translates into CASSYGPGVTQYF. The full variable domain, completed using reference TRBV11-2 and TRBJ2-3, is EAGVAQSPRYKIIEKRQSVAFWCNPISGHATLYWYQQILGQGPKLLIQFQNNGVVDDSQLPKDRFSAERLKGVDSTLKIQPAKLEDSAVYLCASSYGPGVTQYFGPGTRLTVL.

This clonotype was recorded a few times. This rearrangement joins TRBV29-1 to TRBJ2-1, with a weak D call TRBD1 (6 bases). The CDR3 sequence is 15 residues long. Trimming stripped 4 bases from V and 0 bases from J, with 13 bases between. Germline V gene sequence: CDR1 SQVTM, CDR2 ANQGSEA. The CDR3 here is CSVAGQQSSYNEQFF. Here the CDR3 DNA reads TGCAGCGTTGCTGGACAGCAAAGCTCCTACAATGAGCAGTTCTTC.

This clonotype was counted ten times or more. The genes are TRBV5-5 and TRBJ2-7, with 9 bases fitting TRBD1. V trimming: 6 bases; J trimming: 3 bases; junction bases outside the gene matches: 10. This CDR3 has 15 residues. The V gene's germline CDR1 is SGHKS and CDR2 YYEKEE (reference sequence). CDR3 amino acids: CASIPRQGGSYEQYF. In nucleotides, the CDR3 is TGTGCCAGCATCCCGAGACAGGGGGGTAGCTACGAGCAGTACTTC.

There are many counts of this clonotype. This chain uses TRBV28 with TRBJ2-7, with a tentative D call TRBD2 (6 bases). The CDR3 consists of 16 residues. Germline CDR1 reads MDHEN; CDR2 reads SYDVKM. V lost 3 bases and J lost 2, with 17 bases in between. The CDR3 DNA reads TGTGCCAGCAGTTTCGGAGGGCGGGGACCGACCTACGAGCAGTACGTC. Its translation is CASSFGGRGPTYEQYV.

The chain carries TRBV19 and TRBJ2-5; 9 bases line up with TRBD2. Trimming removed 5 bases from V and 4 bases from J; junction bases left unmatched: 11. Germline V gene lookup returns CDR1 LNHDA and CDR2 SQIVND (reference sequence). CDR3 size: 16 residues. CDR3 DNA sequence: TGTGCCAGTAGTCGGTTACAGCGGGAGGCAGGAGAGACCCAGTACTTC. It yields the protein CASSRLQREAGETQYF.

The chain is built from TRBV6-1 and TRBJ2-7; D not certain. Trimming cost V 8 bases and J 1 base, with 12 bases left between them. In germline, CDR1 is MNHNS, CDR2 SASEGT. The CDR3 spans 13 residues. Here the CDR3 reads CASRNIASYEQYF. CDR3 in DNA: TGTGCCAGCCGAAATATCGCGTCCTACGAGCAGTACTTC.

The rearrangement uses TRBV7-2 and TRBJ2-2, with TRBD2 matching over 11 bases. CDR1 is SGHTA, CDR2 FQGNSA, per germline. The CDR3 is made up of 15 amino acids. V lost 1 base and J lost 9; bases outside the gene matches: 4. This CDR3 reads CASSLGSGGARELFF. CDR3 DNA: TGTGCCAGCAGCTTAGGTAGCGGGGGGGCCAGGGAGCTGTTTTTT.

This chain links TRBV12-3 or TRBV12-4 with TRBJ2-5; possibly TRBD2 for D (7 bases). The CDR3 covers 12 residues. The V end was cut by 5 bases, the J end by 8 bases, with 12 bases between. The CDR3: CASSRGGSTQYF. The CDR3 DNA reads TGTGCCAGCAGTAGGGGGGGGTCCACCCAGTACTTC.

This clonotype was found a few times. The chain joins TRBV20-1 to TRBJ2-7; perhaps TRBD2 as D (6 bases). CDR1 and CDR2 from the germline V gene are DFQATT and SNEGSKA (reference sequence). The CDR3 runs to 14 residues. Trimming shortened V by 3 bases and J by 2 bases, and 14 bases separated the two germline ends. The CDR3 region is CSARAARETYEQYF. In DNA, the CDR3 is TGCAGTGCTAGGGCGGCGCGGGAAACCTACGAGCAGTACTTC.

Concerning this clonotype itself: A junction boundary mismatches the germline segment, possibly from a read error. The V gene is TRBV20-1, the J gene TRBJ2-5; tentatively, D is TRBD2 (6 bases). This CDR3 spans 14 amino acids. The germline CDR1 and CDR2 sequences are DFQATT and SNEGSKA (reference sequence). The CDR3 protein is CSARVPGLQGTQYF. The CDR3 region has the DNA TGCAGTGCTAGGGTACCGGGACTTCAAGGGACCCAGTACTTC.

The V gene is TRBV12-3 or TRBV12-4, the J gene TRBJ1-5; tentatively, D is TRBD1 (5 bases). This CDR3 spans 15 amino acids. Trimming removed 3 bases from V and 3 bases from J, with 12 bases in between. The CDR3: CASSFVPGVNQPQHF. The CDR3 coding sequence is TGTGCCAGCAGTTTTGTTCCGGGGGTCAATCAGCCCCAGCATTTT.

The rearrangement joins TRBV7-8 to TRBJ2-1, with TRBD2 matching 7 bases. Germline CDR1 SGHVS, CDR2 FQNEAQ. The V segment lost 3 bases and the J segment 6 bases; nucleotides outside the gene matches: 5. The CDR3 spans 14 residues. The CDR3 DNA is TGTGCCAGCAGCTTCCGGGACTATATCAATGAGCAGTTCTTC. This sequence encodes CASSFRDYINEQFF.

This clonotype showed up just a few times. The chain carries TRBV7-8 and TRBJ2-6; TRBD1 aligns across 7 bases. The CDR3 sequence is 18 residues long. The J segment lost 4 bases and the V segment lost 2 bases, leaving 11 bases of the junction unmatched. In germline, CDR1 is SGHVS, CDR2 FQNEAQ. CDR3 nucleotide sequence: TGTGCCAGCAGCTTACGGGGAGAGGGGGCGCTCGGGGCCAACGTCCTGACTTTC. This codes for CASSLRGEGALGANVLTF.

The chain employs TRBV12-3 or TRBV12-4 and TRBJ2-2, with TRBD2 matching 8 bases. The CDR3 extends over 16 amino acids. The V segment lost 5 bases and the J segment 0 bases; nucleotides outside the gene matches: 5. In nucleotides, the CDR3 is TGTGCCAGCAGTATTTCTAGCGGGCCGAACACCGGGGAGCTGTTTTTT. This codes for CASSISSGPNTGELFF.